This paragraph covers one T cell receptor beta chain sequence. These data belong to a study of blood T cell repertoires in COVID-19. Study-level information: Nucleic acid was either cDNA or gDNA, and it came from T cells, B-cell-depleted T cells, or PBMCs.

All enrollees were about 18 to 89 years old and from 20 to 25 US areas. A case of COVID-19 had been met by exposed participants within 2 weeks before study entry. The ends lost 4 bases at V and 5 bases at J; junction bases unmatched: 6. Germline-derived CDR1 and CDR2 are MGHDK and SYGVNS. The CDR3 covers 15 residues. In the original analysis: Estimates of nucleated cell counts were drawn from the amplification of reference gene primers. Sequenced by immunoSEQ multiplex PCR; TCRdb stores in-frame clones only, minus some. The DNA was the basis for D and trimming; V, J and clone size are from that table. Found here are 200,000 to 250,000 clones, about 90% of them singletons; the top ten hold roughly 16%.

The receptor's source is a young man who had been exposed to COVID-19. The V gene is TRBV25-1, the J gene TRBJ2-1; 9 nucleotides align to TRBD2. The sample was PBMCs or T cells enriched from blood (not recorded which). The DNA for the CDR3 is TGTGCCAGCAGTGTCGTGACTAGCGGCAACAATGAGCAGTTCTTC. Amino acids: CASSVVTSGNNEQFF.